A selection of T cell receptor beta chains follows, all from one sample in a study of blood T cell repertoires in COVID-19. Profiling relied on immunoSEQ multiplex PCR, and the TCRdb table lists in-frame clones only, not all of them. In the table there are about 270,000 clones, roughly nine tenths of which are singletons. Material for sequencing was peripheral blood. The receptors shown here come from a man aged 45-65 years with acute or convalescent COVID-19. Both conserved end residues are part of each CDR3. D genes are given only for firm matches. The size field is filled for only some rows; it gives once, few, many or a size class.

clone_size,j_call,v_call,d_call,cdr3_length,cdr3_aa,cdr3_nt
NA,TRBJ2-7,TRBV19,TRBD1,15,CASSSPDRGSYEQYF,TGTGCCAGTAGTAGCCCGGACAGGGGCTCCTACGAGCAGTACTTC
NA,TRBJ2-3,TRBV6-6,TRBD2,16,CASSGEIGGGRDTQYF,TGTGCCAGCAGTGGGGAGATCGGGGGAGGGAGAGATACGCAGTATTTT
NA,TRBJ2-7,TRBV4-1,TRBD2,15,CASSQEVAGAYEQYF,TGCGCCAGCAGCCAGGAGGTAGCGGGGGCCTACGAGCAGTACTTC
NA,TRBJ2-3,TRBV9,TRBD2,19,CASSLGTSGTQPIPDTQYF,TGTGCCAGCAGCCTCGGGACTAGCGGAACTCAACCCATCCCAGATACGCAGTATTTT
NA,TRBJ2-3,TRBV5-1,TRBD2,16,CASSLTSGGPPHTQYF,TGCGCCAGCAGCCTGACTAGCGGGGGACCTCCTCATACGCAGTATTTT
NA,TRBJ1-1,TRBV5-5,NA,13,CASSLSLTTEAFF,TGTGCCAGCAGCCTATCCCTTACCACTGAAGCTTTCTTT
once,TRBJ1-2,TRBV6-1,NA,14,CASSEGVDGSGYTF,TGTGCCAGCAGTGAAGGGGTCGACGGGTCCGGCTACACCTTC
once,TRBJ1-3,TRBV19,TRBD1,16,CASSAQGALSGNTIYF,TGTGCCAGCAGTGCTCAGGGGGCCCTCTCTGGAAACACCATATATTTT
NA,TRBJ2-6,TRBV19,TRBD1,16,CASSIQGAGGANVLTF,TGTGCCAGTAGTATCCAGGGGGCAGGTGGGGCCAACGTCCTGACTTTC
few,TRBJ1-2,TRBV29-1,TRBD1,14,CSVDVGGSWGGYTF,TGCAGCGTTGACGTAGGGGGCAGTTGGGGTGGCTACACCTTC
NA,TRBJ2-3,TRBV7-9,TRBD2,16,CASSWASGVPGDTQYF,TGTGCCAGCAGCTGGGCCAGCGGGGTCCCTGGAGATACGCAGTATTTT
NA,TRBJ2-2,TRBV19,NA,16,CASSPILGANAGELFF,TGTGCCAGTAGTCCAATTCTGGGGGCGAACGCCGGGGAGCTGTTTTTT
NA,TRBJ1-1,TRBV10-3,NA,14,CAISNSRGATEAFF,TGTGCCATCAGTAACAGTCGGGGGGCGACTGAAGCTTTCTTT
NA,TRBJ1-2,TRBV11-2,TRBD1,13,CASSFTGEYGYTF,TGTGCCAGCAGCTTTACAGGGGAATATGGCTACACCTTC
NA,TRBJ1-5,TRBV4-2,NA,19,CASSRGGGSRAVANQPQHF,TGTGCCAGCAGCCGCGGCGGCGGTTCGAGGGCGGTGGCCAATCAGCCCCAGCATTTT
NA,TRBJ2-7,TRBV14,NA,14,CASSQSGGPYEQYF,TGTGCCAGCAGCCAATCGGGGGGCCCCTACGAGCAGTACTTC
NA,TRBJ2-3,TRBV4-2,TRBD2,17,CASSQTLLAVGVDTQYF,TGTGCCAGCAGCCAAACGCTACTAGCGGTGGGGGTTGATACGCAGTATTTT
NA,TRBJ1-1,TRBV18,NA,15,CASSPAQGRNTEAFF,TGTGCCAGCTCACCCGCACAGGGCCGGAACACTGAAGCTTTCTTT
few,TRBJ1-6,TRBV5-1,TRBD1,16,CASSPRLTGAYSPLHF,TGCGCCAGCAGCCCACGGTTGACAGGGGCATATTCACCCCTCCACTTT
NA,TRBJ2-7,TRBV2,NA,16,CASSGRKQGRTYEQYF,TGTGCCAGCAGTGGCCGGAAACAGGGGAGGACCTACGAGCAGTACTTC
NA,TRBJ2-7,TRBV7-9,TRBD1,14,CASSSTGGSYEQYF,TGTGCCAGCAGCTCCACAGGGGGGTCCTACGAGCAGTACTTC
few,TRBJ2-7,TRBV7-9,TRBD1,14,CASSPMDRSYEQYF,TGTGCCAGCAGCCCCATGGACAGGTCCTACGAGCAGTACTTC
NA,TRBJ1-1,TRBV3-1/TRBV3-2,NA,14,CASSQARGNTEAFF,TGTGCCAGCAGCCAAGCCCGGGGGAACACTGAAGCTTTCTTT
NA,TRBJ2-2,TRBV3-1/TRBV3-2,TRBD1,15,CASSGTGGFAGELFF,TGTGCCAGCAGTGGGACAGGAGGATTTGCCGGGGAGCTGTTTTTT
few,TRBJ2-7,TRBV13,TRBD1,15,CASSLGTGGVDEQYF,TGTGCCAGCAGCTTAGGGACAGGGGGTGTCGACGAGCAGTACTTC
NA,TRBJ1-4,TRBV5-4,NA,14,CASSFGGIGEKLFF,TGTGCCAGCAGCTTTGGTGGAATCGGGGAAAAACTGTTTTTT